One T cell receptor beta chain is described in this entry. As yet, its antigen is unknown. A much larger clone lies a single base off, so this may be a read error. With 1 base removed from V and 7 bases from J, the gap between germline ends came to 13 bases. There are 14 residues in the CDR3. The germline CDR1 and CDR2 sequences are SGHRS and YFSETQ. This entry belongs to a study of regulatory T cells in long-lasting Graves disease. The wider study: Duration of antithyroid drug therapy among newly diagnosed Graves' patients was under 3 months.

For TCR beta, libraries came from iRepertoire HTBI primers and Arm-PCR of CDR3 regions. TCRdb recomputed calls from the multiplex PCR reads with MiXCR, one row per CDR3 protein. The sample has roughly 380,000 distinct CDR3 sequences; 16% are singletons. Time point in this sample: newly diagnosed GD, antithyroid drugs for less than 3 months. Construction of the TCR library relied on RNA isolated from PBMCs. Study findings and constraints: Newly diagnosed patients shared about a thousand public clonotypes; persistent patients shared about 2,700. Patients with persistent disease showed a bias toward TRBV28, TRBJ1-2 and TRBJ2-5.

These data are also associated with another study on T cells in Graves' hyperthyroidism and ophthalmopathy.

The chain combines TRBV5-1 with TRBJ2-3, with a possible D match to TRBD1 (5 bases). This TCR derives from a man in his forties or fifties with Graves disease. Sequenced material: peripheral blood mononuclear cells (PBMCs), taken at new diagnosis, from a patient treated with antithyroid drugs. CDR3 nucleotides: TGCGCCAGCAGCTTGTCAAGGGGCGGTAATACGCAGTATTTT. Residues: CASSLSRGGNTQYF.